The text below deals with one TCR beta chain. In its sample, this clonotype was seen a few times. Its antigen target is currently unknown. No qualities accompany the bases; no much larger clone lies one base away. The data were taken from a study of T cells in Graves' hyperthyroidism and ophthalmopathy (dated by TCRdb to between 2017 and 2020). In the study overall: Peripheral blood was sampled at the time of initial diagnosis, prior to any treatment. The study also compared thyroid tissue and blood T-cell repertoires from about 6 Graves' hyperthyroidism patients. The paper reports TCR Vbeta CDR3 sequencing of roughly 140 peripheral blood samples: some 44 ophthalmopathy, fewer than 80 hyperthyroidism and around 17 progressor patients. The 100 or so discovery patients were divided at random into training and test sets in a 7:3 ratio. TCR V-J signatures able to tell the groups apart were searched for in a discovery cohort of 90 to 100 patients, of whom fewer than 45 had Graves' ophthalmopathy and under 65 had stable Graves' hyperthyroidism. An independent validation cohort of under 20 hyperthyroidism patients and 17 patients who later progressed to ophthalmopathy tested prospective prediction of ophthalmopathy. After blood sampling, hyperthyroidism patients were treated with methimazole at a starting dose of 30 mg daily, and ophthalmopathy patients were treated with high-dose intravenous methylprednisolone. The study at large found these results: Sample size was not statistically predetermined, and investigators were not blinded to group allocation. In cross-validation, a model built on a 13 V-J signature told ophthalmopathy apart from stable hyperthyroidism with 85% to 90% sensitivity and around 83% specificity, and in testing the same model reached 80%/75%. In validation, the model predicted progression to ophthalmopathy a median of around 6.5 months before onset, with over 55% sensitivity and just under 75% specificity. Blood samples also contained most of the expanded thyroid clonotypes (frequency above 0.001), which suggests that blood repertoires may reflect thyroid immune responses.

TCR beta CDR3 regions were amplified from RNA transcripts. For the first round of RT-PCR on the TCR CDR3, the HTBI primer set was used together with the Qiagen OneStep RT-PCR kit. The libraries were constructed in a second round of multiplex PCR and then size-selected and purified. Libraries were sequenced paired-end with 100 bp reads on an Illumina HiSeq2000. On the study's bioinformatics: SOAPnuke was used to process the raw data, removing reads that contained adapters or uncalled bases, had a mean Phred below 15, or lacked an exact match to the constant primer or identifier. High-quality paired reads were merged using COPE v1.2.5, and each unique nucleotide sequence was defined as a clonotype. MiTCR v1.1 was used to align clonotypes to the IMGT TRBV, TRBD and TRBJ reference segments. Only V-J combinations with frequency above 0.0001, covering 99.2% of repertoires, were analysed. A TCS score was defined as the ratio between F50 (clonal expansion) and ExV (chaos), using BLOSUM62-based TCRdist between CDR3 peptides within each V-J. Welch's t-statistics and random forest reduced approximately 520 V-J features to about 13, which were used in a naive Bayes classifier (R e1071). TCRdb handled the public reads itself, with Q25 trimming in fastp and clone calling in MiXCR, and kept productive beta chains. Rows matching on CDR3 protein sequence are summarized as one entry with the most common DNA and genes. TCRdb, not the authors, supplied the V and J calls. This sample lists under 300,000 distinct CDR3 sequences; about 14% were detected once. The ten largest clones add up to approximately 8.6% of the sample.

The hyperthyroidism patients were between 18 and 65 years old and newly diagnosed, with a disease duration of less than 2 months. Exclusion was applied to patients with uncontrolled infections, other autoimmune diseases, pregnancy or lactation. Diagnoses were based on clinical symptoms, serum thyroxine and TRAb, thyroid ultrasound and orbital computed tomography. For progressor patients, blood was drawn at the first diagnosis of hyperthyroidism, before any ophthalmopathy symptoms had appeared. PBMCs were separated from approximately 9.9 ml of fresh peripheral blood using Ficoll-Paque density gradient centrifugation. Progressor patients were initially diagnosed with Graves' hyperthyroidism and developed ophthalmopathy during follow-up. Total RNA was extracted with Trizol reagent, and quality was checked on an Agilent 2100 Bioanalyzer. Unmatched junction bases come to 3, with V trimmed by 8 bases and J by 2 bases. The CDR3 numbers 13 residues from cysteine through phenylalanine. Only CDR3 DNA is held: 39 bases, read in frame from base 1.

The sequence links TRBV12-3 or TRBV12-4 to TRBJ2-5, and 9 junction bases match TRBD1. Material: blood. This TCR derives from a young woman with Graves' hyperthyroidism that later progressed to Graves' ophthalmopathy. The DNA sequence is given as TGTGCCAGCGGGGGACAGGGTCAAGAGACCCAGTACTTC. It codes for CASGGQGQETQYF.